These 4 T cell receptor beta chains were sequenced from one sample in a study of graft-versus-host responses after intestinal transplantation. The data were produced by immunoSEQ multiplex PCR, yet TCRdb's version contains in-frame clones alone and is incomplete. The data show about 70,000 clones, 90% seen once. Their cognate antigens are unknown. The sequences come from unstimulated CD8+ T cells sorted from spleen or lymph node cells, collected before intestinal transplant. These receptors were collected from a human donor who received an intestinal transplant.

In regard to this clone: One end of the junction fails to match germline, which may point to a read error. In the same sample, other DNA sequences code for this CDR3. This chain connects TRBV27 to TRBJ1-2, with unresolved D. CDR1 is MNHEY, CDR2 SMNVEV, per germline (reference sequence). The CDR3 consists of 13 residues. CDR3 loop: CASSLSPVTGYTF. CDR3 sequence (DNA): TGCGCCAGCAGCTTATCCCCGGTCACTGGCTACACCTTC.

The rearrangement joins TRBV6-5 to TRBJ1-2, with D perhaps matching TRBD1 (6 bases). Germline V lookup: CDR1 MNHEY, CDR2 SVGAGI. The CDR3 has 13 residues. The ends were cut back, 2 bases at V and 7 bases at J, with 11 bases in the middle. CDR3 sequence (DNA): TGTGCCAGCAGTTACGGCGGGGGCTTTGGCTACACCTTC. Its protein is CASSYGGGFGYTF.

The gene calls are TRBV5-6 and TRBJ2-7; TRBD2 matches 7 bases. The length of the CDR3 is 15 residues. J was trimmed by 5 bases and V by 2 bases; bases with no gene match: 10. Germline assignment: CDR1 SGHDT and CDR2 YYEEEE. Here the CDR3 DNA reads TGTGCCAGCAGCTTCTGGGGGGGGAAGGTGGACGAGCAGTACTTC. As protein: CASSFWGGKVDEQYF.

This rearrangement joins TRBV9 to TRBJ1-1; tentatively, D is TRBD1 (5 bases). Germline V gene data show CDR1 as SGDLS and CDR2 as YYNGEE. V lost 0 bases and J 8 bases, leaving 11 bases between the germline ends. The CDR3 runs to 13 residues. The CDR3 loop reads CASSVEGQGEAFF. The CDR3 region has the DNA TGTGCCAGCAGCGTAGAGGGGCAGGGCGAAGCTTTCTTT.